This T cell receptor beta chain was sequenced in a study of monozygotic twins with cystic fibrosis. Broader study findings: J usage was most co-twin-similar in 8 of 16 pairs, V in 13. Clonality was generally low (median about 0.0097), higher in the most severe patients.

The germline CDR1 and CDR2 sequences are SSHAT and FNYEAQ (reference sequence). CDR3 length: 15 residues. Trimming removed 5 bases from V and 4 bases from J; junction bases left unmatched: 7. The assay was immunoSEQ multiplex PCR, and TCRdb's table has in-frame clones only and misses some. The sample carries around 23,000 clones, under 95% recorded once. A single count supports this clone. Its matching antigen is unknown. Sample: blood. The rearrangement links TRBV7-7 to TRBJ2-3, with TRBD2 matching 9 bases. This receptor was taken from a girl aged 2-15 years with cystic fibrosis. The CDR3 DNA reads as TGTGCCAGCAGCCCCGGGACTAGCAGGGCAGATACGCAGTATTTT. Translation: CASSPGTSRADTQYF.